The TCR beta chain described here comes from a study of cytomegalovirus exposure and HLA in healthy donors. Overall study context: Early released data comprised 80 million or so unique TCRs from HLA-typed donors.

The PCR employed 60 Vbeta primers together with 13 Jbeta primers. Measured with immunoSEQ multiplex PCR; TCRdb has only the in-frame clones, and not every one. The data show a few hundred thousand clones, under 80% seen once. Study findings and constraints: The classifier was said to identify cytomegalovirus status with high specificity and sensitivity. The authors listed 150 to 200 TCR beta chains as cytomegalovirus-associated.

Healthy bone marrow donors made up the donor group. As concerns this clone: Its antigen remains unknown.

The receptor comes from a girl aged 2-15 years in good health and CMV-seronegative. The specimen sequenced was PBMCs.

The CDR3 DNA is TGTGCCAGCAGCCCTTCGCGCGGGAGGGTAAACAGGGGTTCCTACGAGCAGTACTTC. This gives the protein CASSPSRGRVNRGSYEQYF. The J gene is TRBJ2-7, the V gene TRBV14; 9 bases agree with TRBD2. Trimming removed 4 bases from V and 1 base from J; junction bases left unmatched: 17. The germline CDR1 and CDR2 sequences are SGHDN and FVKESK. The CDR3 totals 19 residues.